This T cell receptor (beta chain) derives from a study of shared clonotypes between healthy human individuals. The study, taken as a whole, reports: A few donors had roughly 5.2% of their naive CD4 clonotypes in common. What naive subsets generally showed was a larger estimated richness than memory subsets showed.

Trimming left V 4 bases short and J 6 bases short, with 16 bases between. Germline V CDR1 and CDR2: SGHRS, YFSETQ. The CDR3 is made up of 15 amino acids. Remarks on this clone: Antigen unknown.

Assay: immunoSEQ multiplex PCR; the TCRdb copy retains only in-frame clones and omits some. The table shows 2 million to 2.5 million clones, with roughly 90% occurring only once. The study enrolled healthy HIV-negative adults without recent acute infections or vaccinations as donors. CD4+ cells yielded CD45RA+ naive and CD45RA-negative memory subsets. Material for sequencing was naive CD4+ T cells from PBMCs. Regarding subset: CD45RA+ positively selected. The chain is built from TRBV5-1 and TRBJ2-2, with a weak D call TRBD1 (6 bases). This clonotype was obtained from a man aged 18 to 29 in good health. Some clones in this sample may be carry-over from other donors' samples. The DNA for the CDR3 is TGCGCCAGCAGCCAGATGACAGGCGACGCCGGGGAGCTGTTTTTT. Its translation is CASSQMTGDAGELFF. Drawing the rest from reference TRBV5-1 and TRBJ2-2, the complete variable domain is KAGVTQTPRYLIKTRGQQVTLSCSPISGHRSVSWYQQTPGQGLQFLFEYFSETQRNKGNFPGRFSGRQFSNSRSEMNVSTLELGDSALYLCASSQMTGDAGELFFGEGSRLTVL.